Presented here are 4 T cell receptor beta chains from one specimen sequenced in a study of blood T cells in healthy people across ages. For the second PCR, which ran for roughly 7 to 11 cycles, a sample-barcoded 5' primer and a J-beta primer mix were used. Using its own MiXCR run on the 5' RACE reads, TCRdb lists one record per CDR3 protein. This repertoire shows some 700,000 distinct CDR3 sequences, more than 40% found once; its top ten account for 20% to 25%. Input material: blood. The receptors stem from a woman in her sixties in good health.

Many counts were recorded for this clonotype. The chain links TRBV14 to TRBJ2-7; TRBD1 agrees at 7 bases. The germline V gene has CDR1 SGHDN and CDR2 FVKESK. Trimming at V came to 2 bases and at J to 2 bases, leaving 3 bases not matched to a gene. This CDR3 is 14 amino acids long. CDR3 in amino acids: CASSQPGQTYEQYF. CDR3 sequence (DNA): TGTGCCAGCAGCCAACCGGGACAGACCTACGAGCAGTACTTC.

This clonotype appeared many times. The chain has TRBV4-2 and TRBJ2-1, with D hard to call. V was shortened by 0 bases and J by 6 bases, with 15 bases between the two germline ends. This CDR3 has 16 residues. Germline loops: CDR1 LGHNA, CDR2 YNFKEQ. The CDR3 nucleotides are TGTGCCAGCAGCCAAGATCCCCTCATGTCGGGCAATGAGCAGTTCTTC. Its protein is CASSQDPLMSGNEQFF.

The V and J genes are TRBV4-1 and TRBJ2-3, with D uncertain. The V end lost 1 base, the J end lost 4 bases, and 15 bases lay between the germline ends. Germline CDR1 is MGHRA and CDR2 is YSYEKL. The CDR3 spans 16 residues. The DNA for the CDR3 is TGCGCCAGCAGCCAAGCTGTCCAAACCGGGCCAGATACGCAGTATTTT. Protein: CASSQAVQTGPDTQYF.

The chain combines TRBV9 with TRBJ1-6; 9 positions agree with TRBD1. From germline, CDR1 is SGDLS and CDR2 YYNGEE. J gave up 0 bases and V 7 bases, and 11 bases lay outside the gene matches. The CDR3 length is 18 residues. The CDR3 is CASASDKGQGSYNSPLHF. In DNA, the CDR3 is TGTGCCAGCGCGTCAGACAAGGGACAGGGCTCCTATAATTCACCCCTCCACTTT.